The 21 T cell receptor beta chains listed next were all sequenced from one sample in a study of blood T cell repertoires in COVID-19. Here immunoSEQ multiplex PCR was the method, and the copy in TCRdb shows in-frame clones only, minus some. The sample consists of roughly 250,000 clones, around 80% of them appearing once. What was sequenced was peripheral blood. Receptors were obtained from an elderly woman with acute or convalescent COVID-19.

This sequence joins TRBV19 and TRBJ1-2; a possible D gene is TRBD1 (6 bases). V lost 4 bases and J lost 6, with 21 bases in between. The CDR3 is 16 amino acids. CDR1 and CDR2 from the germline V gene are LNHDA and SQIVND (reference sequence). This CDR3 is CASSTQYGGRGDGYTF. The CDR3 nucleotides are TGTGCCAGTAGTACACAGTACGGGGGGCGCGGGGATGGCTACACCTTC.

The chain uses TRBV11-2 and TRBJ1-1, with D maybe TRBD1 (6 bases). Germline V lookup: CDR1 SGHAT, CDR2 FQNNGV. V was shortened by 5 bases and J by 10 bases, with 14 bases between the two germline ends. CDR3 length: 12 amino acids. The CDR3 nucleotides read TGTGCCAGCAGCGCGCAACAGGGTGGAGCTTTCTTT. This sequence encodes CASSAQQGGAFF.

The chain employs TRBV6-6 and TRBJ2-4; the D is unclear. CDR1 and CDR2 (germline): MNHNY, SVGAGI (reference sequence). The length of the CDR3 is 15 residues. V gave up 0 bases and J gave up 0 bases, with 6 bases separating them. The CDR3, as DNA: TGTGCCAGCAGTTACTCCCCGGTAGCCAAAAACATTCAGTACTTC. It encodes CASSYSPVAKNIQYF.

The chain carries TRBV2 and TRBJ1-5; tentative D call: TRBD1 (5 bases). The CDR3 loop spans 14 amino acids. Deletions cut 4 bases from V and 7 bases from J, with 14 bases between. Germline values: CDR1 SNHLY, CDR2 FYNNEI. The CDR3 DNA follows: TGTGCCAGCAGTGTGGGGCAGGGTGCGCAGCCCCAGCATTTT. Its protein product is CASSVGQGAQPQHF.

The chain recombines TRBV7-9 with TRBJ2-3; TRBD2 aligns across 8 bases. V gave up 4 bases and J gave up 5 bases; unmatched junction bases: 8. Germline loops: CDR1 SEHNR, CDR2 FQNEAQ (reference sequence). The CDR3 consists of 15 residues. The CDR3 reads CASSSQRGRGDTQYF. In DNA form, the CDR3 reads TGTGCCAGCAGCTCCCAGCGGGGGCGGGGAGATACGCAGTATTTT.

The chain joins TRBV7-2 to TRBJ2-3; the D gene is possibly TRBD2 (5 bases). The CDR3 length is 15 residues. CDR1 SGHTA and CDR2 FQGNSA come from the germline V gene. V gave up 5 bases and J gave up 3 bases, with 15 bases separating them. The CDR3 is CASSPVASGTDTQYF. In DNA form, the CDR3 reads TGTGCCAGCAGCCCAGTCGCGTCGGGGACAGATACGCAGTATTTT.

This rearrangement joins TRBV6-2 or TRBV6-3 to TRBJ2-1, with 7 bases matching TRBD1. The length of the CDR3 is 16 residues. The germline gives CDR1 MNHEY, CDR2 SVGEGT. Losses at the gene ends were 1 base for V and 2 bases for J; bases not matched to a gene: 5. The CDR3 DNA is TGTGCCAGCAGTTACTACAGGGGCCCGGCCTACAATGAGCAGTTCTTC. This sequence encodes CASSYYRGPAYNEQFF.

CDR3 residues: CASSFTGGGNEQFF. DNA for the CDR3: TGCGCCAGCAGCTTCACAGGCGGGGGCAATGAGCAGTTCTTC. This sequence joins TRBV5-1 and TRBJ2-1; 7 bases are a match to TRBD2. The V gene end was trimmed by 2 bases and the J gene end by 6 bases; junction bases not matched to a gene: 5. CDR3 size: 14 residues. Germline CDR1 is SGHRS and CDR2 is YFSETQ.

V gene TRBV5-1 combines with J gene TRBJ2-3; 8 nucleotides line up with TRBD1. V gave up 4 bases and J gave up 0 bases; unmatched junction bases: 4. This CDR3 is 15 amino acids long. Germline-derived CDR1 and CDR2 are SGHRS and YFSETQ. CDR3 DNA: TGCGCCAGCAGCGAGGGGACAGGTAGCACAGATACGCAGTATTTT. It translates to CASSEGTGSTDTQYF.

V is TRBV24-1 and J is TRBJ1-2, with unresolved D. The CDR3 has 13 residues. The V and J ends lost 3 bases and 4 bases respectively, with 8 bases between them. Germline loops: CDR1 KGHDR, CDR2 SFDVKD. CDR3: CATSDNDFYGYTF. In DNA form, the CDR3 reads TGTGCCACCAGTGATAACGACTTCTATGGCTACACCTTC.

The chain uses TRBV5-6 and TRBJ1-5, with 7 bases aligning to TRBD1. The CDR3 loop spans 13 amino acids. CDR1 is SGHDT and CDR2 is YYEEEE in the germline V gene. V lost 5 bases and J lost 3; bases outside the gene matches: 2. This chain's CDR3 is CASRQGNNQPQHF. For the CDR3, the DNA is TGTGCCAGCAGACAGGGGAACAATCAGCCCCAGCATTTT.

This clone was observed a handful of times. The chain uses TRBV6-2 or TRBV6-3 and TRBJ1-5, with TRBD1 as a possible D gene (5 bases). The V and J ends lost 5 bases and 1 base respectively, with 12 bases between them. This CDR3 is 15 amino acids long. Germline loops: CDR1 MNHEY, CDR2 SVGEGT. The CDR3 sequence: CASSTQGLSNQPQHF. The CDR3 DNA sequence: TGTGCCAGCAGTACTCAGGGTTTGAGCAATCAGCCCCAGCATTTT.

The gene calls are TRBV11-2 and TRBJ2-1; TRBD2 matches at 10 bases. V gave up 4 bases and J gave up 4 bases; unmatched junction bases: 4. CDR3 size: 15 residues. Germline V gene sequence: CDR1 SGHAT, CDR2 FQNNGV. CDR3 sequence: CASSSTSGAYNEQFF. As DNA, the CDR3 is TGTGCCAGCAGCTCCACTAGCGGGGCGTACAATGAGCAGTTCTTC.

The V and J genes are TRBV4-3 and TRBJ1-1; 7 nucleotides match TRBD1. Trimming cost V 0 bases and J 10 bases; bases outside gene matches: 8. The germline gives CDR1 LGHNA, CDR2 YSLEER. The CDR3 covers 14 residues. DNA for the CDR3: TGCGCCAGCAGCCAAGATAACAGGGGTTATGGAGCTTTCTTT. This translates into CASSQDNRGYGAFF.

This clone was observed a few times. The chain recombines TRBV28 with TRBJ1-1; D remains ambiguous. Trimming left V 5 bases short and J 10 bases short, with 23 bases between. This CDR3 has 15 amino acids. Germline loops: CDR1 MDHEN, CDR2 SYDVKM. The CDR3 DNA sequence: TGTGCCAGCAGTCCCTCGACCGACGTAGCTCGAGGAGCTTTCTTT. It yields the protein CASSPSTDVARGAFF.

The rearrangement links TRBV7-2 to TRBJ1-2, with D hard to call. CDR3 length: 16 residues. The germline V and J ends were trimmed by 5 bases and 6 bases, with 22 bases remaining between them. Germline loops: CDR1 SGHTA, CDR2 FQGNSA. CDR3 bases: TGTGCCAGCAGCCCTCAGAGGGCCATTGCCCAAAATGGCTACACCTTC. It codes for CASSPQRAIAQNGYTF. Combining the CDR3 with reference TRBV7-2 and TRBJ1-2 gives the whole variable domain GAGVSQSPSNKVTEKGKDVELRCDPISGHTALYWYRQSLGQGLEFLIYFQGNSAPDKSGLPSDRFSAERTGGSVSTLTIQRTQQEDSAVYLCASSPQRAIAQNGYTFGSGTRLTVV.

This clone was observed a few times. This chain links TRBV11-2 with TRBJ1-2, with TRBD1 as a possible D gene (5 bases). Germline CDR1 SGHAT, CDR2 FQNNGV. V was shortened by 2 bases and J by 1 base, with 8 bases between the two germline ends. The CDR3 runs 14 residues. This CDR3 is CASSLSRGNYGYTF. The CDR3 bases are TGTGCCAGCAGCTTAAGTAGGGGTAACTATGGCTACACCTTC.

This clone was observed a single time. The V gene is TRBV4-2, the J gene TRBJ1-4; TRBD1 matches at 8 bases. J lost 8 bases, V lost 3 bases, and 8 bases had no gene match. CDR3 length: 15 amino acids. Germline V lookup: CDR1 LGHNA, CDR2 YNFKEQ. Here the CDR3 reads CASSHADRGGEKLFF. The DNA for the CDR3 is TGTGCCAGCAGCCACGCTGACAGGGGTGGGGAAAAACTGTTTTTT.

The chain is built from TRBV15 and TRBJ2-7; 10 bases match TRBD2. This CDR3 comprises 17 residues. J gave up 4 bases and V 2 bases, and 11 bases lay outside the gene matches. Germline CDR1 LNHNV, CDR2 YYDKDF (reference sequence). CDR3 in DNA: TGTGCCACCAGCAGACGACGCGGGACTAGCGAAAGGTACGAGCAGTACTTC. As protein: CATSRRRGTSERYEQYF.

J is TRBJ2-3 and V is TRBV12-1; the DNA was not used to check the table's D call, TRBD2. TRBV12-1 is annotated as a pseudogene. The CDR3 length is 17 residues. The CDR3 loop reads CASSHLMSGTGADTQYF. CDR3 DNA sequence: TGTGCCAGCAGCCACTTAATGAGCGGGACTGGGGCAGATACGCAGTATTTT.

Only a few counts were recorded for this clone. This rearrangement joins TRBV12-5 to TRBJ1-2; 7 nucleotides line up with TRBD1. Germline V CDR1 and CDR2: LGHNT, FRNRAP. J gave up 4 bases and V 6 bases, and 2 bases lay outside the gene matches. The CDR3 has 12 residues. In nucleotides, the CDR3 is TGTGCTAGTGGGGACAGGCTCTATGGCTACACCTTC. Encoded protein: CASGDRLYGYTF.